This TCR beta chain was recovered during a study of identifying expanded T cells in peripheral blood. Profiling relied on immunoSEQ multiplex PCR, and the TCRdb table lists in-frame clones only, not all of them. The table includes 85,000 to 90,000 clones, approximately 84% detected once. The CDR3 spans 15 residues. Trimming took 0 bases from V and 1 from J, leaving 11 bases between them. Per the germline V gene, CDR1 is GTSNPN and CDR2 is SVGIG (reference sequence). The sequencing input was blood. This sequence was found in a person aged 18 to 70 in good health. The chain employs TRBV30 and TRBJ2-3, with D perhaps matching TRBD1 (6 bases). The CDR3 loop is CAWSVVHRGTDTQYF. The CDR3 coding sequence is TGTGCCTGGAGTGTCGTCCACAGGGGCACAGATACGCAGTATTTT.